Listed below are T cell receptor beta chains from one sample, sequenced in a study of CD8 T cells in ankylosing spondylitis. TCRdb analysed the 5' RACE reads with MiXCR anew, one entry per CDR3 protein. The profile shows some 70,000 distinct CDR3 sequences, 5.3% of them singletons. Input material: blood, either unsorted or a sorted T cell fraction (not recorded which). Every receptor here comes from a male donor with ankylosing spondylitis or in good health (not recorded which). Both conserved end residues are part of each CDR3. Fields, in order: J gene, V gene, D gene, clone size, CDR3 protein, CDR3 DNA. A D gene is named only where the DNA matches it firmly. Some rows mark clone size as missing; the rest say once, few, many or name a class of expanded clone.

TRBJ1-4 | TRBV4-1 | - | many | CASSHRVVTNEKLFF | TGCGCCAGCAGCCACAGGGTGGTAACTAATGAAAAACTGTTTTTT
TRBJ2-1 | TRBV5-1 | TRBD1 | many | CASSKDRSDSYNEQFF | TGCGCCAGCAGCAAGGACAGGTCTGACTCCTACAATGAGCAGTTCTTC
TRBJ2-1 | TRBV28 | - | many | CASSLREGGAQNEQFF | TGTGCCAGCAGTTTACGGGAAGGGGGGGCTCAAAATGAGCAGTTCTTC
TRBJ1-6 | TRBV6-5 | - | many | CASSYSLEGPNNSPLHF | TGTGCCAGCAGTTACTCTCTGGAGGGACCTAATAATTCACCCCTCCACTTT
TRBJ2-7 | TRBV10-3 | - | many | CAISDPGPSSYEQYF | TGTGCCATCAGTGACCCGGGACCGAGCTCCTACGAGCAGTACTTC
TRBJ2-3 | TRBV11-2 | - | few | CASSLDWASADTQYF | TGTGCCAGCAGCTTAGATTGGGCCTCCGCAGATACGCAGTATTTT
TRBJ2-7 | TRBV7-2 | TRBD1 | few | CASSLGGQGLYEQYF | TGTGCCAGCAGCTTAGGGGGACAGGGTCTCTACGAGCAGTACTTC
TRBJ2-6 | TRBV7-2 | - | few | CASSFRGINGANVLTF | TGTGCCAGCAGCTTTAGGGGGATAAATGGGGCCAACGTCCTGACTTTC
TRBJ2-1 | TRBV20-1 | TRBD2 | many | CSARASGGSEEQFF | TGCAGTGCTAGAGCGAGCGGGGGGTCGGAGGAGCAGTTCTTC
TRBJ1-6 | TRBV7-8 | - | many | CASSLNVAGGNSPLHF | TGTGCCAGCAGCTTAAATGTGGCAGGCGGTAATTCACCCCTCCACTTT
TRBJ2-3 | TRBV20-1 | - | many | CSAITLGDVADTQYF | TGCAGTGCTATAACCCTCGGGGATGTAGCAGATACGCAGTATTTT
TRBJ2-5 | TRBV4-2 | TRBD2 | many | CASSRKTSGAQETQYF | TGTGCCAGCAGCCGAAAGACTAGCGGGGCACAAGAGACCCAGTACTTC
TRBJ1-5 | TRBV7-2 | - | many | CASSSNNAGQPQHF | TGTGCCAGCAGCAGCAATAACGCGGGACAGCCCCAGCATTTT
TRBJ2-3 | TRBV7-9 | TRBD1 | many | CASSPTGGRTDTQYF | TGTGCCAGCAGCCCTACAGGGGGCCGCACAGATACGCAGTATTTT
TRBJ1-6 | TRBV7-2 | - | few | CASSLFDGKNSPLHF | TGTGCCAGCAGCTTATTTGACGGAAAAAATTCACCCCTCCACTTT
TRBJ2-1 | TRBV20-1 | TRBD2 | many | CSARDWASGGLSSYNEQFF | TGCAGTGCTAGAGATTGGGCTAGCGGGGGCCTGAGCTCCTACAATGAGCAGTTCTTC
TRBJ2-1 | TRBV5-1 | TRBD1 | many | CASSLVGTGSHEQFF | TGCGCCAGCAGCTTGGTTGGGACAGGGTCCCATGAGCAGTTCTTC
TRBJ2-3 | TRBV20-1 | - | many | CSARVDSSTDTQYF | TGCAGTGCTAGAGTGGACAGCAGTACAGATACGCAGTATTTT
TRBJ1-2 | TRBV5-1 | - | many | CASTQDGGEGYGYTF | TGCGCCAGCACCCAGGACGGCGGCGAAGGCTATGGCTACACCTTC
TRBJ2-5 | TRBV6-1 | - | - | CASSHNFGQQETQYF | TGTGCCAGCAGCCATAACTTCGGACAGCAAGAGACCCAGTACTTC
TRBJ2-7 | TRBV12-3/TRBV12-4 | - | many | CASSLVFGGHYEQYF | TGTGCCAGCAGTTTAGTCTTTGGGGGGCATTACGAGCAGTACTTC
TRBJ2-4 | TRBV12-3/TRBV12-4 | - | many | CASSLGQGSIQYF | TGTGCCAGCAGTTTAGGGCAGGGAAGCATTCAGTACTTC
TRBJ2-1 | TRBV29-1 | - | many | CSVEDSSEQFF | TGCAGCGTTGAAGATTCGAGTGAGCAGTTCTTC
TRBJ2-7 | TRBV20-1 | - | many | CSAREGPYEQYF | TGCAGTGCTAGAGAGGGTCCCTACGAGCAGTACTTC
TRBJ2-2 | TRBV20-1 | TRBD1 | many | CSARPTGIDRDRGELFF | TGCAGTGCTAGACCGACGGGAATAGACAGGGATAGGGGGGAGCTGTTTTTT
TRBJ2-7 | TRBV4-3 | - | many | CASSQGELSYEQYF | TGCGCCAGCAGCCAAGGGGAACTTTCTTACGAGCAGTACTTC
TRBJ2-3 | TRBV20-1 | - | many | CTGRGPDTQYF | TGCACAGGACGGGGCCCAGATACGCAGTATTTT
TRBJ2-5 | TRBV12-3/TRBV12-4 | - | many | CASSLIGSQETQYF | TGTGCCAGCAGTTTAATTGGGAGCCAAGAGACCCAGTACTTC
TRBJ1-2 | TRBV29-1 | - | many | CSVGGTDNYGYTF | TGCAGCGTGGGGGGGACGGATAACTATGGCTACACCTTC
TRBJ2-2 | TRBV12-3/TRBV12-4 | - | many | CASGVGTGELFF | TGTGCCAGTGGGGTGGGGACCGGGGAGCTGTTTTTT
TRBJ2-2 | TRBV5-4 | TRBD2 | - | CASSLGGGGAGTGELFF | TGTGCCAGCAGCTTGGGGGGCGGGGGGGCCGGCACCGGGGAGCTGTTTTTT
TRBJ2-1 | TRBV20-1 | - | many | CSASSGSYNEQFF | TGCAGTGCTAGCAGTGGCTCCTACAATGAGCAGTTCTTC
TRBJ1-1 | TRBV6-1 | TRBD1 | many | CASSDRDSEAFF | TGTGCCAGCAGTGACCGGGACAGTGAAGCTTTCTTT
TRBJ2-5 | TRBV5-1 | - | many | CASTTGESQETQYF | TGCGCCAGCACGACCGGGGAAAGCCAAGAGACCCAGTACTTC
TRBJ2-5 | TRBV5-6 | - | many | CASSFGRRKETQYF | TGTGCCAGCAGCTTCGGCAGACGCAAAGAGACCCAGTACTTC
TRBJ1-6 | TRBV2 | - | - | CACSLRGGMGPYNSPLHF | TGTGCCTGCAGTTTGCGTGGGGGAATGGGGCCCTATAATTCACCCCTCCACTTT
TRBJ1-5 | TRBV28 | - | many | CASRPGPQNQPQHF | TGTGCCAGCAGACCGGGACCCCAGAATCAGCCCCAGCATTTT
TRBJ1-2 | TRBV3-1 | - | many | CASSQVTGNYGYTF | TGTGCCAGCAGCCAAGTTACCGGTAACTATGGCTACACCTTC
TRBJ2-1 | TRBV28 | - | many | CASSLGETVPYNEQFF | TGTGCCAGCAGTTTAGGGGAGACAGTTCCCTACAATGAGCAGTTCTTC
TRBJ1-1 | TRBV28 | - | many | CASSFGTNTEAFF | TGTGCCAGCAGTTTCGGGACGAACACTGAAGCTTTCTTT
TRBJ1-2 | TRBV15 | - | many | CATSRDLVEGYGYTF | TGTGCCACCAGCAGAGATCTTGTGGAGGGTTATGGCTACACCTTC
TRBJ2-5 | TRBV12-5 | - | many | CASGLVPGPMETQYF | TGTGCTAGTGGTTTGGTTCCGGGACCAATGGAGACCCAGTACTTC
TRBJ1-2 | TRBV20-1 | - | many | CSADTPQGFGYTF | TGCAGTGCTGATACCCCACAGGGATTTGGCTACACCTTC
TRBJ1-6 | TRBV7-9 | - | many | CASSQVSYNSPLHF | TGTGCCAGCAGCCAAGTCTCCTATAATTCACCCCTCCACTTT
TRBJ1-4 | TRBV28 | - | many | CASSPTPVQGVNEKLFF | TGTGCCAGCAGTCCCACCCCAGTACAGGGAGTAAATGAAAAACTGTTTTTT
TRBJ1-5 | TRBV20-1 | - | many | CSARDRKAGTSNQPQHF | TGCAGTGCTAGAGATCGAAAGGCAGGTACAAGCAATCAGCCCCAGCATTTT
TRBJ2-1 | TRBV3-1 | - | many | CASSIRAEQFF | TGTGCCAGCTCGATCCGGGCCGAGCAGTTCTTC
TRBJ1-1 | TRBV24-1 | - | many | CATRRGPNTEAFF | TGTGCCACCCGCAGGGGCCCGAACACTGAAGCTTTCTTT
TRBJ2-2 | TRBV7-2 | TRBD1 | many | CASMPGQGFTGELFF | TGTGCCAGCATGCCGGGACAGGGGTTTACCGGGGAGCTGTTTTTT
TRBJ1-5 | TRBV28 | TRBD1 | many | CASSLPGTDYSNQPQHF | TGTGCCAGCAGTTTACCGGGGACAGACTATAGCAATCAGCCCCAGCATTTT
TRBJ1-1 | TRBV20-1 | - | many | CSAQRGSTEAFF | TGCAGTGCTCAGAGGGGATCCACTGAAGCTTTCTTT
TRBJ1-5 | TRBV7-9 | - | few | CASSLAEGPTANQPQHF | TGTGCCAGCAGCTTAGCTGAGGGGCCCACCGCCAATCAGCCCCAGCATTTT
TRBJ2-3 | TRBV13 | - | many | CASSSNTGGTDTQYF | TGTGCCAGCAGCTCTAATACAGGCGGCACAGATACGCAGTATTTT
TRBJ1-5 | TRBV12-3/TRBV12-4 | TRBD1 | many | CASSLRGGEQPQHF | TGTGCCAGCAGTTTACGAGGGGGCGAACAGCCCCAGCATTTT
TRBJ1-1 | TRBV20-1 | - | many | CSASPPGPVGTEAFF | TGCAGTGCTTCCCCACCAGGACCCGTCGGCACTGAAGCTTTCTTT
TRBJ2-5 | TRBV28 | TRBD2 | many | CASSSSRLLAEKETQYF | TGTGCCAGCAGTTCGAGTCGTCTACTAGCGGAAAAAGAGACCCAGTACTTC
TRBJ2-1 | TRBV11-3 | - | many | CASSLDQGGNEQFF | TGTGCCAGCAGCTTAGACCAGGGGGGGAATGAGCAGTTCTTC
TRBJ2-3 | TRBV27 | - | many | CASSLMSPHIDTQYF | TGTGCCAGCAGTTTAATGAGCCCCCACATAGATACGCAGTATTTT
TRBJ1-2 | TRBV3-1 | - | many | CASSRQGDTAYGYTF | TGTGCCAGCAGCCGCCAAGGGGACACGGCCTATGGCTACACCTTC